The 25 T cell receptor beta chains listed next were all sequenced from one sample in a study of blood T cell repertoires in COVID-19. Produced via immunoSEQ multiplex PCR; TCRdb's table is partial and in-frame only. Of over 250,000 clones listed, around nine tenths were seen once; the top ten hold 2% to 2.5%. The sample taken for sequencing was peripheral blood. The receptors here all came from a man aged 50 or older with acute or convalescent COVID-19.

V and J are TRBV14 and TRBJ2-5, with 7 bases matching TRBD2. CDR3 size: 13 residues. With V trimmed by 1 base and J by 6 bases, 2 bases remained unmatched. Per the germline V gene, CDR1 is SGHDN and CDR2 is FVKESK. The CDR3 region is CASSQGEGQTQYF. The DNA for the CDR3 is TGTGCCAGCAGCCAAGGGGAGGGACAGACCCAGTACTTC.

The DNA of the CDR3 is TGTGCCAGTAGTACCCCCACTGGGCTAGCGGGGGGGCCTAGAGATACGCAGTATTTT. Its translation: CASSTPTGLAGGPRDTQYF. The chain uses TRBV19 and TRBJ2-3, with 12 positions matching TRBD2. Germline V gives CDR1 LNHDA, CDR2 SQIVND (reference sequence). Trimming cost V 4 bases and J 5 bases; bases outside gene matches: 16. The CDR3 is 19 amino acids. Drawing the rest from reference TRBV19 and TRBJ2-3, the complete variable domain is DGGITQSPKYLFRKEGQNVTLSCEQNLNHDAMYWYRQDPGQGLRLIYYSQIVNDFQKGDIAEGYSVSREKKESFPLTVTSAQKNPTAFYLCASSTPTGLAGGPRDTQYFGPGTRLTVL.

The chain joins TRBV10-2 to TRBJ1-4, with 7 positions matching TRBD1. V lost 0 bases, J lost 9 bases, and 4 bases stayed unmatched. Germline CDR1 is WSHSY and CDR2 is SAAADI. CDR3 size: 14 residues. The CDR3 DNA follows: TGCGCCAGCAGTGAGTCGTCGGGACAGCAAAAACTGTTTTTT. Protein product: CASSESSGQQKLFF.

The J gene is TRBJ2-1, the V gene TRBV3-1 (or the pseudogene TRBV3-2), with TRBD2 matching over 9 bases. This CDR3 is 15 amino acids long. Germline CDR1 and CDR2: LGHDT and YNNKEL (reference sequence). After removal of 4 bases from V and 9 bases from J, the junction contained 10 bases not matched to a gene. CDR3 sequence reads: CASSRRAGGNIEQFF. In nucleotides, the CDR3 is TGTGCCAGCAGCCGGCGAGCGGGGGGTAACATTGAGCAGTTCTTC.

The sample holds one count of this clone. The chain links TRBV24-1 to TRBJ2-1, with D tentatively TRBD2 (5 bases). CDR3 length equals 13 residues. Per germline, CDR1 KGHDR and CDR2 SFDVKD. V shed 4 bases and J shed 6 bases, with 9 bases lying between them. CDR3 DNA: TGTGCCACCAGTGACTTCGAGGGCAATGAGCAGTTCTTC. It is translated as CATSDFEGNEQFF.

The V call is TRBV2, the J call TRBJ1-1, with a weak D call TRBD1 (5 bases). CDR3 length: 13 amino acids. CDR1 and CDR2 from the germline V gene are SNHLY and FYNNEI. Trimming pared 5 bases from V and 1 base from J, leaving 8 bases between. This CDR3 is CASSPGKNTEAFF. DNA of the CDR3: TGTGCCAGCAGTCCAGGGAAGAACACTGAAGCTTTCTTT. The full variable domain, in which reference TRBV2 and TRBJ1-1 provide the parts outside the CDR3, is EPEVTQTPSHQVTQMGQEVILRCVPISNHLYFYWYRQILGQKVEFLVSFYNNEISEKSEIFDDQFSVERPDGSNFTLKIRSTKLEDSAMYFCASSPGKNTEAFFGQGTRLTVV.

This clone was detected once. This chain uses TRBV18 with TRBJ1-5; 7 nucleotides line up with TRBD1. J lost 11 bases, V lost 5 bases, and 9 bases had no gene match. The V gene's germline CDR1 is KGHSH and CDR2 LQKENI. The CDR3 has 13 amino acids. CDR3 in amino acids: CASSYGTDETQHF. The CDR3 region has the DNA TGTGCCAGCTCATACGGGACAGACGAGACCCAGCATTTT.

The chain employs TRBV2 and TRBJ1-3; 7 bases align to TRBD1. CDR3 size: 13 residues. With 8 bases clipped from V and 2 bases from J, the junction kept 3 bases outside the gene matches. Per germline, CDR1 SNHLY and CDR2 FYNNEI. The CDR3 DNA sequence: TGTGCCAGCTCCGGGACAGCTGGAAACACCATATATTTT. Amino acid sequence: CASSGTAGNTIYF.

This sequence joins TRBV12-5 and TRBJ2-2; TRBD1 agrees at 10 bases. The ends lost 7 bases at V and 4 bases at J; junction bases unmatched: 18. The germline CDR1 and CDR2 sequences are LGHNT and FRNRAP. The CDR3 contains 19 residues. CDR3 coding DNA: TGTGCTAGTGCCCCCCCCCGAGGGGACAGGGGAAGGTCCACCGGGGAGCTGTTTTTT. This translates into CASAPPRGDRGRSTGELFF.

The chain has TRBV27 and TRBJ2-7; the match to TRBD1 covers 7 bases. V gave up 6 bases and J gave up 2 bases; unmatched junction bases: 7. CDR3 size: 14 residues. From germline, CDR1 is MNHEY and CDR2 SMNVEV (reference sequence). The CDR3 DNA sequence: TGTGCCAGCAGACGAGGACAGGAAACCTACGAGCAGTACTTC. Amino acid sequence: CASRRGQETYEQYF.

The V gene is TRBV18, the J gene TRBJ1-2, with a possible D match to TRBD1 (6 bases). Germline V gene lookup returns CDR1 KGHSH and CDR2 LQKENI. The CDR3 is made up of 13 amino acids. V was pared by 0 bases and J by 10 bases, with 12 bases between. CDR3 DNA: TGTGCCAGCTCACCACCTGCACAGGGTTCCTACACCTTC. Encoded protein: CASSPPAQGSYTF.

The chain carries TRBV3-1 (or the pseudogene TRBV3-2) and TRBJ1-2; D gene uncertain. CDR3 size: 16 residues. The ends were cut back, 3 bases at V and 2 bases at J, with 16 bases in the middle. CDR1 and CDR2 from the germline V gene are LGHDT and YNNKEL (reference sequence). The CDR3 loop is CASSQMGRVPNYGYTF. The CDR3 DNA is TGTGCCAGCAGCCAGATGGGGAGGGTCCCGAACTATGGCTACACCTTC.

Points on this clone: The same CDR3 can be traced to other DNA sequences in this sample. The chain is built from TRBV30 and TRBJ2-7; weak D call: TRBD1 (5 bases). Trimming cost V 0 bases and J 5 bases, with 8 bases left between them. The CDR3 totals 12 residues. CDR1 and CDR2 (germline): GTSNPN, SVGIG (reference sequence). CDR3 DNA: TGTGCCTGGAGTGTAACAGGCGACGAGCAGTACTTC. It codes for CAWSVTGDEQYF.

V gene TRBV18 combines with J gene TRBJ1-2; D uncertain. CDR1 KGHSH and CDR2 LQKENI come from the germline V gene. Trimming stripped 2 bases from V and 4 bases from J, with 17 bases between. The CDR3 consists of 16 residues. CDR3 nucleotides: TGTGCCAGCTCACCATTGGAGGCGAAGCTGATCTATGGCTACACCTTC. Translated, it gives CASSPLEAKLIYGYTF.

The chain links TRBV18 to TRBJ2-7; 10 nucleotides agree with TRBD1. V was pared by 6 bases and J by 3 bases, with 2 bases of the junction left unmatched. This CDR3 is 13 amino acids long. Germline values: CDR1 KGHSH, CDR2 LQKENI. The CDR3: CASSDRGFYEQYF. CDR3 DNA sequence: TGTGCCAGCTCGGACAGGGGGTTCTACGAGCAGTACTTC.

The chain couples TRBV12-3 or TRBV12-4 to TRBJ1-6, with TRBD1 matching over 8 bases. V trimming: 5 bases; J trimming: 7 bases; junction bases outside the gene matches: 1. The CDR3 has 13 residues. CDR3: CASSDRGNSPLHF. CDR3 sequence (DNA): TGTGCCAGCAGTGACAGGGGCAATTCACCCCTCCACTTT.

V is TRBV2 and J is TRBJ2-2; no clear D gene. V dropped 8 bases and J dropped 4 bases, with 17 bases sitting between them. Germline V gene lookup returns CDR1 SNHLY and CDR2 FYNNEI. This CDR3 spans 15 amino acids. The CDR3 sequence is CASHAGSTPTGELFF. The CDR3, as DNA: TGTGCCAGCCATGCCGGGTCCACTCCCACCGGGGAGCTGTTTTTT.

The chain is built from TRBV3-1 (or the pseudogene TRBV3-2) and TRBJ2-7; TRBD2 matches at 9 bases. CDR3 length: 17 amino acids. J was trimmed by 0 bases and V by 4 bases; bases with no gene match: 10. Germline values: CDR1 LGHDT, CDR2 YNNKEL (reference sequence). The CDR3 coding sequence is TGTGCCAGCAGCCCCGTGACTAGCGGTTCTAGCTCCTACGAGCAGTACTTC. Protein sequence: CASSPVTSGSSSYEQYF.

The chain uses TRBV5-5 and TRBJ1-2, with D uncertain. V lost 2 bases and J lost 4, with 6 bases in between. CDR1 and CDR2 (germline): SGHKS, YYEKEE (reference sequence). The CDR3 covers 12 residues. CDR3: CASSFESYGYTF. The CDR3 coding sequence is TGTGCCAGCAGCTTTGAGAGCTATGGCTACACCTTC.

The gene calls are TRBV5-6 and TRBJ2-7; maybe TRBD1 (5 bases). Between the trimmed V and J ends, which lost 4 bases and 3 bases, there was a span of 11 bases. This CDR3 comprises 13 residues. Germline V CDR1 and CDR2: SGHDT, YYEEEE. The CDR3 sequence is CASSRQINYEQYF. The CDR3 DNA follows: TGTGCCAGCAGCCGACAGATAAACTACGAGCAGTACTTC.

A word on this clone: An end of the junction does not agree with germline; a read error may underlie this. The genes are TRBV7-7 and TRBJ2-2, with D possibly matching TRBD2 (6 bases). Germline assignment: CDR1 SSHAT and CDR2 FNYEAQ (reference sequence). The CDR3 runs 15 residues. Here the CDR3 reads CASSLARGGTGELFF. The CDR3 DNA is TGTGCTAGCAGCTTAGCGCGGGGTGGCACCGGGGAGCTGTTTTTT.

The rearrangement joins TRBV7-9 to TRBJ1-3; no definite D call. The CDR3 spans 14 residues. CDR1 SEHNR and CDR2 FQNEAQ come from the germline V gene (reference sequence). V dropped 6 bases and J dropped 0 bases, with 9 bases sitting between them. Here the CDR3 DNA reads TGTGCCAGCAGGCCTACGGGCTCTGGAAACACCATATATTTT. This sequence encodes CASRPTGSGNTIYF.

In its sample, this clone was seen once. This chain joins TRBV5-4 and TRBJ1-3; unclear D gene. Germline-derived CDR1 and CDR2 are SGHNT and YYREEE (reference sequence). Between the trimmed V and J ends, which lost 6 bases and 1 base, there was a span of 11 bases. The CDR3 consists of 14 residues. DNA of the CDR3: TGTGCCAGCACCCAAGGACTATCTGGAAACACCATATATTTT. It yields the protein CASTQGLSGNTIYF.

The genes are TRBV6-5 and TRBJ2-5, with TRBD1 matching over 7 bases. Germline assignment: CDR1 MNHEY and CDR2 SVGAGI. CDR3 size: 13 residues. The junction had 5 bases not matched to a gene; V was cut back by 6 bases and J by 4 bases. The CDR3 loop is CASSQGVIETQYF. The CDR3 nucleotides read TGTGCCAGCAGCCAGGGGGTTATAGAGACCCAGTACTTC.

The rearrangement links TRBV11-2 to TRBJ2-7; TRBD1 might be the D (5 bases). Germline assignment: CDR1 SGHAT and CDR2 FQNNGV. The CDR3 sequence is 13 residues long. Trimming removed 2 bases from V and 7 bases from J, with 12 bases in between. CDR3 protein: CASSLQGPREQYF. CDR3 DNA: TGTGCCAGCAGCTTACAGGGCCCGCGGGAGCAGTACTTC.